This is a list of T cell receptor beta chains from one sample in a study of cytomegalovirus exposure and HLA in healthy donors. Sequenced by immunoSEQ multiplex PCR; TCRdb stores in-frame clones only, minus some. The table lists some 120,000 clones, 70% to 80% of them singletons. Sequencing was done on a sample of PBMCs. Source of these receptors: a man in his forties in good health and CMV-seronegative. Each CDR3 is given with its conserved first and last residue. D genes are given only for firm matches. Clone size appears in some rows only: once, few, many, or a class for an expanded clone.

j_call v_call d_call clone_size cdr3_nt cdr3_aa
TRBJ2-3 TRBV13 . . TGTGCCAGCAGCCCAGGGGAGGGAATTAGGACAGATACGCAGTATTTT CASSPGEGIRTDTQYF
TRBJ1-5 TRBV4-1 TRBD1 . TGCGCCAGCAGCCAAGCGGGACAGATTCAGCCCCAGCATTTT CASSQAGQIQPQHF
TRBJ1-1 TRBV7-2 TRBD1 . TGTGCCAGCAGCTTAGCGGGACAGTCGAACACTGAAGCTTTCTTT CASSLAGQSNTEAFF
TRBJ2-2 TRBV19 . . TGTGCCAGTAGTATACAGGGGATTAACACCGGGGAGCTGTTTTTT CASSIQGINTGELFF
TRBJ2-2 TRBV5-1 . . TGCGCCAGCAGCTTGGGCGGCTTCACCGGGGAGCTGTTTTTT CASSLGGFTGELFF
TRBJ1-5 TRBV6-1 . . TGTGCCAGCAGTGACAGGGGATATAGCAATCAGCCCCAGCATTTT CASSDRGYSNQPQHF
TRBJ2-5 TRBV10-3 . . TGTGCCATCAGTGTCCGGGAGACCCAGTACTTC CAISVRETQYF
TRBJ1-5 TRBV15 TRBD1 few TGTGCCACCAGCCGAGGAAGGGGGACAGTAGCAAATCAGCCCCAGCATTTT CATSRGRGTVANQPQHF
TRBJ1-2 TRBV7-2 . few TGTGCCAGCAGCACCCCCGGGGGGAGCTGGGTAGGCTACACCTTC CASSTPGGSWVGYTF
TRBJ1-1 TRBV11-2 . . TGTGCCAGCAGCTTAGATCTCCCACAGGAAGCTTTCTTT CASSLDLPQEAFF
TRBJ1-4 TRBV6-5 . . TGTGCCAGCAGTGAACGCGGAACTAATGAAAAACTGTTTTTT CASSERGTNEKLFF
TRBJ1-3 TRBV9 . . TGTGCCAGCAGCGAAACAGGGTCTCACTCTGGAAACACCATATATTTT CASSETGSHSGNTIYF
TRBJ1-1 TRBV25-1 . . TGTGCCAGCAGCCAGCGGGGCACTGAAGCTTTCTTT CASSQRGTEAFF
TRBJ2-3 TRBV9 TRBD1 . TGTGCCAGCAGCGTCCGCGTCCAGGGGGTGAATACGCAGTATTTT CASSVRVQGVNTQYF
TRBJ2-2 TRBV11-3 TRBD1 . TGTGCCAGCAGCTCGGGACAGGCCATTTCCGGGGAGCTGTTTTTT CASSSGQAISGELFF
TRBJ2-2 TRBV4-2 TRBD2 . TGTGCCAGCACCCTACGACTAGCGGGGGACCCCGGGGAGCTGTTTTTT CASTLRLAGDPGELFF
TRBJ1-6 TRBV27 . few TGTGCCGCCCAACAGACTACCCATAATTCACCCCTCCACTTT CAAQQTTHNSPLHF
TRBJ1-2 TRBV27 TRBD1 . TGTGCCAGCAGCCAGGACAGGGCTGCTAATGGCTACACCTTC CASSQDRAANGYTF
TRBJ1-2 TRBV5-5 . . TGTGCCAGCAGCTTGGACTCAACCTCAAATGGCTACACCTTC CASSLDSTSNGYTF
TRBJ1-2 TRBV5-1 TRBD1 . TGCGCCAGCAGCTTGGAGGGGGCGGGTTATGGCTACACCTTC CASSLEGAGYGYTF
TRBJ2-3 TRBV18 . few TGTGCCAGCTCACCAGAGGGCCCAGATACGCAGTATTTT CASSPEGPDTQYF
TRBJ2-2 TRBV6-5 TRBD1 . TGTGCCAGCCAATCTAGGACAGGGGGAACCGGGGAGCTGTTTTTT CASQSRTGGTGELFF
TRBJ1-3 TRBV6-5 . . TGTGCCAGCAGTCAGACAGCCTCTGGAAACACCATATATTTT CASSQTASGNTIYF
TRBJ1-3 TRBV13 . once TGTGCCAGCAGCTTAGAGAGAGGGTCTGGAAACACCATATATTTT CASSLERGSGNTIYF
TRBJ2-3 TRBV21-1 . . TGTGCCATCCAGGGGACAACACACACAGATACGCAGTATTTT CAIQGTTHTDTQYF
TRBJ2-7 TRBV4-1 . . TGCGCCAGCAGCCAATATGAGGGGGGGCATTACGAGCAGTACTTC CASSQYEGGHYEQYF
TRBJ1-4 TRBV27 . . TGTGCCAGCAGTTACGGGGGAGTGGGGTCCAGTGAAAAACTGTTTTTT CASSYGGVGSSEKLFF
TRBJ2-7 TRBV9 TRBD1 . TGTGCCAGCGGGGCCGGGACAGGGTTAATTTGGGAGCAGTACTTC CASGAGTGLIWEQYF
TRBJ1-1 TRBV2 . . TGTGCCAGCAGTGAATTAGAGGAAAATGAAGCTTTCTTT CASSELEENEAFF
TRBJ2-2 TRBV4-1 . . TGCGCCAGCAGCCAGCGCTGGGGGGCGAACACCGGGGAGCTGTTTTTT CASSQRWGANTGELFF
TRBJ2-7 TRBV29-1 TRBD2 few TGCAGCGTCGCGGGACTAGCGGGGGGGGACGAGCAGTACTTC CSVAGLAGGDEQYF
TRBJ1-1 TRBV5-1 . . TGCGCCAGCAGCTTGGTTCCTTCCGGTGAAGCTTTCTTT CASSLVPSGEAFF
TRBJ2-5 TRBV5-6 . . TGTGCCAGCAGCGCCGGGGGGCCGGGGACCCAGTACTTC CASSAGGPGTQYF
TRBJ2-7 TRBV9 TRBD2 . TGTGCCAGCAGCGAGACGGGGGGTACTTACGAGCAGTACTTC CASSETGGTYEQYF
TRBJ1-2 TRBV7-2 . . TGTGCCAGCAGCTTATCCCCACAGGGTAACTATGGCTACACCTTC CASSLSPQGNYGYTF
TRBJ2-3 TRBV6-5 TRBD2 . TGTGCCAGCAGGAAAAGGGGAGGGGCAGATACGCAGTATTTT CASRKRGGADTQYF
TRBJ1-1 TRBV7-9 . . TGTGCCAGCAGCTTACAGGGGAACACTGAAGCTTTCTTT CASSLQGNTEAFF
TRBJ2-7 TRBV4-3 TRBD2 . TGCGCCAGCAGCCAAGGAGCGGGGTTCGACGAGCAGTACTTC CASSQGAGFDEQYF
TRBJ2-7 TRBV18 . once TGTGCCAGCTCACCAGGGCAAGGCTCCTACGAGCAGTACTTC CASSPGQGSYEQYF
TRBJ2-7 TRBV5-6 TRBD2 . TGTGCCAGCAGCCCGGGGGGCTACGAGCAGTACTTC CASSPGGYEQYF
TRBJ2-7 TRBV19 TRBD1 . TGTGCCACTTCTGATCCGGGACAGACTTTTGAGCAGTACTTC CATSDPGQTFEQYF
TRBJ1-2 TRBV5-4 . . TGTGCCAGCAGCTTGAATGGGGCAGTCTATGGCTACACCTTC CASSLNGAVYGYTF
TRBJ2-1 TRBV15 . . TGTGCCACCAGCAGAGATCGGGGAAGGGGGGGGGTCTTCAATGAGCAGTTCTTC CATSRDRGRGGVFNEQFF
TRBJ1-5 TRBV2 TRBD1 . TGTGCCAGCAGCCCCGGGACAGGGGGCTATCAGCCCCAGCATTTT CASSPGTGGYQPQHF
TRBJ1-2 TRBV5-1 . . TGCGCCAGCAGTGAGGGGGACTATGGCTACACCTTC CASSEGDYGYTF
TRBJ1-2 TRBV7-9 . . TGTTCCAGCAGCTTAGTTGGGTTAAACTATACCGACTATGGCTACACCTTC CSSSLVGLNYTDYGYTF
TRBJ1-4 TRBV18 . . TGTGCCAGCTCGGTAGGACAGCCCTCTGCAACTAATGAAAAACTGTTTTTT CASSVGQPSATNEKLFF
TRBJ1-2 TRBV27 TRBD1 . TGTGCCAGCAGTTCAGACTTCGACAGGGGTAGCTACACCTTC CASSSDFDRGSYTF
TRBJ2-1 TRBV20-1 . . TGCAGTGCAAGTAGCAATGAGCAGTTCTTC CSASSNEQFF